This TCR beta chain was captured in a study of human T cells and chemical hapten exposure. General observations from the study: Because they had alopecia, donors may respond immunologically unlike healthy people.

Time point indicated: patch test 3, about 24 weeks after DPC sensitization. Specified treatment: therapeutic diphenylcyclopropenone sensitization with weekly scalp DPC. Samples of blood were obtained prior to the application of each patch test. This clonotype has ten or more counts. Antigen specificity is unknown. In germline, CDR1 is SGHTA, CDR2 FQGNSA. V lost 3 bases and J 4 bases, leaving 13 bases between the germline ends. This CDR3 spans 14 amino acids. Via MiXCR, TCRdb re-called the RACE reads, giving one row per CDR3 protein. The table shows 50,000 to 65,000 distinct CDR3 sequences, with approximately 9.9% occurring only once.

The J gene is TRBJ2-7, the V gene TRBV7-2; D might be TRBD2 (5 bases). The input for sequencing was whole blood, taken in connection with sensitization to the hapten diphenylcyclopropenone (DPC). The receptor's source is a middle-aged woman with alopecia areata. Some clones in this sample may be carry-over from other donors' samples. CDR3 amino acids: CASSLDGGFYEQYF. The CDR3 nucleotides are TGTGCCAGCAGCTTGGACGGCGGGTTTTACGAGCAGTACTTC.